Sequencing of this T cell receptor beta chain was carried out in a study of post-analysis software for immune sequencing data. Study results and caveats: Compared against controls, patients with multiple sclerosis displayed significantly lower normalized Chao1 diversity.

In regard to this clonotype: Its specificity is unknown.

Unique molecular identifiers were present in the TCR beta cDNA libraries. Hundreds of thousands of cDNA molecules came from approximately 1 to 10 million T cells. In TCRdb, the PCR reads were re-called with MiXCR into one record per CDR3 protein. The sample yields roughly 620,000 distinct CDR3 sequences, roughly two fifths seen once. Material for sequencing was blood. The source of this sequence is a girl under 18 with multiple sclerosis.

Here the CDR3 reads CASSLTGGISGANVLTF. DNA of the CDR3: TGCGCCAGCAGCTTGACAGGGGGGATATCTGGGGCCAACGTCCTGACTTTC. The chain has TRBV5-1 and TRBJ2-6; 8 bases map to TRBD1. The CDR3 runs to 17 residues. The trim removed 1 base at V and 1 base at J, leaving 4 bases unmatched. Germline CDR1 is SGHRS and CDR2 is YFSETQ.